The source of this T cell receptor beta chain is a study of T cells of healthy individuals. From germline, CDR1 is SEHNR and CDR2 FQNEAQ (reference sequence). This CDR3 has 15 residues. V lost 3 bases and J lost 5, with 16 bases in between. The sample holds many counts of this clonotype. TCRdb fed the 5' RACE reads into MiXCR, producing one record per CDR3 protein. The sample holds 65,000 to 90,000 distinct CDR3 sequences, about 5% seen once. This chain connects TRBV7-9 to TRBJ2-5, with a weak D call TRBD1 (7 bases). This clonotype was obtained from a female donor in good health. The CDR3, as DNA: TGTGCCAGCAGCTTCGTCAGGGGGGCGAGGGAGACCCAGTACTTC. Residues: CASSFVRGARETQYF.